This entry lists 24 T cell receptor beta chains sequenced from one sample in a study of CD8 T cells in Susac syndrome. When the RNA was reverse transcribed, random hexamers were used with an input of roughly 0.45 to 1 ug. One entry per CDR3 protein results from TCRdb running MiXCR on the immunoSEQ multiplex PCR reads. The sample shows about 140,000 distinct CDR3 sequences, 95% of them seen only once. Sequencing was done on a sample of CD4+ T cells from PBMCs. Every receptor here comes from a human donor with Susac syndrome.

The chain joins TRBV29-1 to TRBJ1-5; 8 nucleotides line up with TRBD1. V shed 5 bases and J 5 bases; nucleotides not matched to a gene: 5. The CDR3 extends over 13 amino acids. CDR1 and CDR2 (germline): SQVTM, ANQGSEA. Here the CDR3 reads CSVRTGRDQPQHF. Written as DNA, the CDR3 is TGCAGCGTTAGGACAGGGCGGGATCAGCCCCAGCATTTT.

The CDR3 coding sequence is TGTGCCAGCAGCCACGCCTACCAAGAGACCCAGTACTTC. Amino acid sequence: CASSHAYQETQYF. The chain uses TRBV3-1 and TRBJ2-5; D unresolved. V was clipped by 3 bases and J by 0 bases, with 5 bases between them. The germline V gene encodes CDR1 LGHDT and CDR2 YNNKEL (reference sequence). This CDR3 contains 13 residues.

The chain employs TRBV27 and TRBJ1-5; D is perhaps TRBD1 (6 bases). V was pared by 5 bases and J by 2 bases, with 10 bases between. This CDR3 region has 14 residues. Germline CDR1 reads MNHEY; CDR2 reads SMNVEV (reference sequence). The CDR3 nucleotides are TGTGCCAGCAGTCTACAGGGCCGCAATCAGCCCCAGCATTTT. Its protein is CASSLQGRNQPQHF.

The V call is TRBV20-1, the J call TRBJ2-2; D may be TRBD2 (6 bases). This CDR3 region has 14 residues. Germline CDR1 is DFQATT and CDR2 is SNEGSKA (reference sequence). The ends were cut back, 3 bases at V and 7 bases at J, with 15 bases in the middle. CDR3 sequence: CSASPKPGGGELFF. In DNA, the CDR3 is TGCAGTGCTAGCCCGAAGCCCGGGGGCGGGGAGCTGTTTTTT.

This rearrangement joins TRBV4-1 to TRBJ1-1; D ambiguous. Germline V lookup: CDR1 MGHRA, CDR2 YSYEKL. The CDR3 has 17 residues. V was cut by 2 bases and J by 0 bases, with 16 bases left in between. The CDR3 loop is CASSQLDLLPMNTEAFF. The CDR3 coding sequence is TGCGCCAGCAGCCAACTTGATCTCCTTCCGATGAACACTGAAGCTTTCTTT.

The rearrangement links TRBV25-1 to TRBJ1-1, with D perhaps matching TRBD1 (6 bases). The CDR3 runs to 13 residues. The germline CDR1 and CDR2 sequences are MGHDK and SYGVNS. Trimming shortened V by 5 bases and J by 5 bases, and 12 bases separated the two germline ends. The CDR3 DNA follows: TGTGCCAGCAGTTCCCAGGGGCGGACTGAAGCTTTCTTT. Translation: CASSSQGRTEAFF.

This chain joins TRBV7-2 and TRBJ1-2; TRBD1 matches 7 bases. The CDR3 has 14 residues. Germline trimming cut 1 base from V and 8 bases from J; bases unmatched to any gene: 7. Germline CDR1 reads SGHTA; CDR2 reads FQGNSA. CDR3 loop: CASSLESGGGGYTF. CDR3 nucleotide sequence: TGTGCCAGCAGCTTAGAGTCAGGGGGAGGAGGCTACACCTTC. Together with reference TRBV7-2 and TRBJ1-2, the CDR3 gives the full variable domain: GAGVSQSPSNKVTEKGKDVELRCDPISGHTALYWYRQSLGQGLEFLIYFQGNSAPDKSGLPSDRFSAERTGGSVSTLTIQRTQQEDSAVYLCASSLESGGGGYTFGSGTRLTVV.

The chain is built from TRBV28 and TRBJ2-7; D may be TRBD2 (6 bases). Per germline, CDR1 MDHEN and CDR2 SYDVKM. The CDR3 totals 13 residues. The germline V and J ends were trimmed by 4 bases and 7 bases, with 14 bases remaining between them. The CDR3 is CASSSPQAGEQYF. The CDR3 DNA sequence: TGTGCCAGCAGTTCCCCACAGGCGGGGGAGCAGTACTTC.

The genes are TRBV6-2 or TRBV6-3 and TRBJ2-3; possibly TRBD1 for D (5 bases). The ends were cut back, 0 bases at V and 4 bases at J, with 20 bases in the middle. Per germline, CDR1 MNHEY and CDR2 SVGEGT. This CDR3 is 18 amino acids long. The CDR3 nucleotides read TGTGCCAGCAGTTACTCGAGTAACAGGAACCCGCATTCAGATACGCAGTATTTT. Amino acids: CASSYSSNRNPHSDTQYF.

Details on this clonotype: An end of the junction differs from the germline gene, which may be a read error. The gene calls are TRBV29-1 and TRBJ2-7; 10 bases are shared with TRBD2. The germline gives CDR1 SQVTM, CDR2 ANQGSEA. The CDR3 contains 11 residues. The CDR3 here is CSVGDTSGENF. The DNA for the CDR3 is TGCAGCGTTGGGGACACTAGCGGGGAGAACTTC.

The CDR3 loop reads CSAARGWGQGTGQPQHF. As DNA, the CDR3 is TGCAGTGCTGCCCGCGGATGGGGACAGGGGACAGGACAGCCCCAGCATTTT. The V call is TRBV20-1, the J call TRBJ1-5; 10 nucleotides line up with TRBD1. With 5 bases clipped from V and 7 bases from J, the junction kept 17 bases outside the gene matches. The CDR3 totals 17 residues. CDR1 is DFQATT, CDR2 SNEGSKA, per germline (reference sequence).

V and J are TRBV30 and TRBJ1-4, with D uncertain. In germline, CDR1 is GTSNPN, CDR2 SVGIG (reference sequence). Trimming removed 5 bases from V and 8 bases from J, with 15 bases in between. The CDR3 spans 13 residues. In DNA, the CDR3 is TGTGCCTGGCAACCCGCTTCTGGGGAAAAACTGTTTTTT. This encodes CAWQPASGEKLFF. The full variable domain, in which reference TRBV30 and TRBJ1-4 provide the parts outside the CDR3, is SQTIHQWPATLVQPVGSPLSLECTVEGTSNPNLYWYRQAAGRGLQLLFYSVGIGQISSEVPQNLSASRPQDRQFILSSKKLLLSDSGFYLCAWQPASGEKLFFGSGTQLSVL.

The chain couples TRBV14 to TRBJ1-2; the D is unclear. Germline lookup yields CDR1 SGHDN and CDR2 FVKESK. CDR3 length: 13 amino acids. Between the trimmed V and J ends, which lost 4 bases and 4 bases, there was a span of 10 bases. This chain's CDR3 is CASSLRGSYGYTF. Written as DNA, the CDR3 is TGTGCCAGCAGCCTCAGAGGGAGCTATGGCTACACCTTC.

The chain recombines TRBV15 with TRBJ1-2, with TRBD1 matching over 8 bases. V lost 4 bases to trimming and J lost 4 bases; unmatched junction nucleotides: 2. The CDR3 is made up of 13 amino acids. Germline CDR1 LNHNV, CDR2 YYDKDF (reference sequence). The CDR3 nucleotides are TGTGCCACCAGCACCGACAGGGGCTATGGCTACACCTTC. It codes for CATSTDRGYGYTF.

The J gene is TRBJ2-7, the V gene TRBV12-3 or TRBV12-4; 7 nucleotides agree with TRBD1. Germline trimming cut 2 bases from V and 2 bases from J; bases unmatched to any gene: 9. The CDR3 is made up of 16 amino acids. CDR3 loop: CASSLSRGRGAYEQYF. The CDR3 DNA reads TGTGCCAGCAGTTTATCAAGGGGGCGAGGAGCCTACGAGCAGTACTTC.

This clonotype was seen just once. The chain joins TRBV20-1 to TRBJ1-2; D might be TRBD1 (5 bases). V gave up 1 base and J gave up 2 bases, with 20 bases separating them. There are 17 residues in the CDR3. The germline CDR1 and CDR2 sequences are DFQATT and SNEGSKA (reference sequence). CDR3 coding DNA: TGCAGTGCTAGAGTAAGGGGCAGGAGGGAGAAAAACTATGGCTACACCTTC. It specifies CSARVRGRREKNYGYTF.

V gene TRBV30 combines with J gene TRBJ1-1; D gene uncertain. The length of the CDR3 is 11 residues. Trimming removed 5 bases from V and 3 bases from J, with 7 bases in between. CDR1 is GTSNPN and CDR2 is SVGIG in the germline V gene (reference sequence). The CDR3 region is CAWDLDTEAFF. The CDR3 DNA follows: TGTGCCTGGGATTTGGACACTGAAGCTTTCTTT.

V and J are TRBV10-3 and TRBJ1-1; the match to TRBD1 covers 9 bases. J lost 0 bases, V lost 5 bases, and 4 bases had no gene match. Germline V gene lookup returns CDR1 ENHRY and CDR2 SYGVKD. CDR3 length: 15 residues. The CDR3 reads CAISRTGDMNTEAFF. CDR3 bases: TGTGCCATCAGTAGGACAGGGGATATGAACACTGAAGCTTTCTTT.

The chain has TRBV12-3 or TRBV12-4 and TRBJ2-1; 9 nucleotides align to TRBD2. The CDR3 totals 14 residues. The V segment lost 5 bases and the J segment 8 bases; nucleotides outside the gene matches: 7. The CDR3 DNA follows: TGTGCCAGCAGTCCAAGCGGGAGGTTGGATGAGCAGTTCTTC. As protein: CASSPSGRLDEQFF.

The CDR3 coding sequence is TGCAGCGTTGGGGGTCATTCGCCTGGCTACACCTTC. This encodes CSVGGHSPGYTF. The chain uses TRBV29-1 and TRBJ1-2; no definite D call. CDR1 and CDR2 (germline): SQVTM, ANQGSEA. The CDR3 consists of 12 residues. The germline V and J ends were trimmed by 4 bases and 7 bases, with 13 bases remaining between them.

This chain uses TRBV7-2 with TRBJ2-7; tentative D call: TRBD2 (6 bases). The V end lost 0 bases, the J end lost 3 bases, and 12 bases lay between the germline ends. The germline gives CDR1 SGHTA, CDR2 FQGNSA. The CDR3 consists of 15 residues. In nucleotides, the CDR3 is TGTGCCAGCAGCTTAGCGCCTAGCGCCTTCTACGAGCAGTACTTC. Encoded protein: CASSLAPSAFYEQYF.

This chain connects TRBV3-1 to TRBJ1-1; D is uncertain. V lost 4 bases to trimming and J lost 1 base, with 4 bases between them. The CDR3 has 12 amino acids. Germline loops: CDR1 LGHDT, CDR2 YNNKEL (reference sequence). CDR3: CASSLRNTEAFF. The CDR3 region has the DNA TGTGCCAGCAGCCTCCGGAACACTGAAGCTTTCTTT. Complete variable domain (other parts from reference TRBV3-1 and TRBJ1-1): DTAVSQTPKYLVTQMGNDKSIKCEQNLGHDTMYWYKQDSKKFLKIMFSYNNKELIINETVPNRFSPKSPDKAHLNLHINSLELGDSAVYFCASSLRNTEAFFGQGTRLTVV.

The rearrangement uses TRBV29-1 and TRBJ1-1, with D hard to call. The CDR3 has 12 residues. Trimming took off 8 bases at V and 1 base at J, with 11 bases between the two ends. Germline V CDR1 and CDR2: SQVTM, ANQGSEA. The CDR3 sequence: CSFSMRNTEAFF. CDR3 in DNA: TGCAGCTTTAGCATGCGGAACACTGAAGCTTTCTTT.

This chain uses TRBV30 with TRBJ1-5; a possible D gene is TRBD1 (5 bases). CDR1 and CDR2 from the germline V gene are GTSNPN and SVGIG (reference sequence). The germline V and J ends were trimmed by 3 bases and 5 bases, with 14 bases remaining between them. The CDR3 totals 14 residues. The chain's CDR3 is CAWSAGGLYQPQHF. In nucleotides, the CDR3 is TGTGCCTGGAGCGCTGGGGGACTGTATCAGCCCCAGCATTTT.